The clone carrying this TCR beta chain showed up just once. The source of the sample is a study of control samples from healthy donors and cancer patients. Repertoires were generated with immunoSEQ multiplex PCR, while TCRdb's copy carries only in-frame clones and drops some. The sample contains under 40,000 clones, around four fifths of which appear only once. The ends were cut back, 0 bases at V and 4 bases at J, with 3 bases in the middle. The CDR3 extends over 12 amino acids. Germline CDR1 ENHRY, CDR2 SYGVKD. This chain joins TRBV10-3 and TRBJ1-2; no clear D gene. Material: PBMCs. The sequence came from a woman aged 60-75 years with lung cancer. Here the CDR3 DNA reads TGTGCCATCAGTGAGTCAGCCTATGGCTACACCTTC. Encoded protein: CAISESAYGYTF.